These 26 T cell receptor beta chains came from one sample sequenced in a study of T cell repertoires in cytomegalovirus infection. No antigen has been identified for these receptors. One entry per CDR3 protein results from TCRdb running MiXCR on the reads. Among about 480,000 distinct CDR3 sequences listed, 33% were seen once. Source: cultured PBMCs, taken from culture after CMV antigen stimulation. These receptors were obtained from a human donor in good health (CMV status not recorded). Some clones in this sample may be carry-over from other donors' samples.

This chain joins TRBV12-3 or TRBV12-4 and TRBJ1-2, with TRBD1 matching 7 bases. The junction had 8 bases not matched to a gene; V was cut back by 2 bases and J by 5 bases. The CDR3 runs 15 residues. In nucleotides, the CDR3 is TGTGCCAGCAGTTTACCTCCCGACAGGGTTTATGGCTACACCTTC. Translation gives CASSLPPDRVYGYTF.

V usage is TRBV7-3 and J usage is TRBJ2-7, with 8 bases aligning to TRBD1. The germline CDR1 and CDR2 sequences are SGHTA and FQGTGA. Trimming cost V 5 bases and J 6 bases; bases outside gene matches: 6. The CDR3 is made up of 13 amino acids. The chain's CDR3 is CASSPTGVGEQYF. The CDR3 nucleotides are TGTGCCAGCAGCCCGACAGGGGTGGGCGAGCAGTACTTC.

CDR3 residues: CASSSINSNQPQHF. Written as DNA, the CDR3 is TGTGCCAGCAGTAGCATAAATAGCAATCAGCCCCAGCATTTT. This chain connects TRBV6-6 to TRBJ1-5; unclear D gene. V lost 5 bases to trimming and J lost 0 bases, with 8 bases between them. This CDR3 spans 14 amino acids. CDR1 and CDR2 (germline): MNHNY, SVGAGI (reference sequence).

This clonotype was seen many times. This sequence joins TRBV7-9 and TRBJ2-3; 9 bases align to TRBD2. Trimming removed 5 bases from V and 3 bases from J; junction bases left unmatched: 3. Germline CDR1 and CDR2: SEHNR and FQNEAQ (reference sequence). The CDR3 spans 14 residues. The CDR3 loop is CASSVSGSTDTQYF. The DNA for the CDR3 is TGTGCCAGCAGCGTTAGCGGGAGTACAGATACGCAGTATTTT.

The CDR3 nucleotides are TGTGCCAGCAGCCCCCGGCGCGTCAGCACAGATACGCAGTATTTT. It encodes CASSPRRVSTDTQYF. The rearrangement links TRBV7-2 to TRBJ2-3; no definite D call. Trimming left V 5 bases short and J 0 bases short, with 12 bases between. Germline V CDR1 and CDR2: SGHTA, FQGNSA. The CDR3 totals 15 residues.

The V call is TRBV19, the J call TRBJ2-4; D could derive from TRBD1 or TRBD2 (5 bases each). CDR3 size: 16 residues. Germline CDR1 is LNHDA and CDR2 is SQIVND (reference sequence). V lost 2 bases to trimming and J lost 6 bases, with 17 bases between them. The CDR3 DNA sequence: TGTGCCAGTAGTATAACCCCTCGGGCAGGGAGAAACATTCAGTACTTC. This sequence encodes CASSITPRAGRNIQYF.

V is TRBV4-1 and J is TRBJ1-1, with 8 bases identical to TRBD1. V shed 2 bases and J 14 bases; nucleotides not matched to a gene: 4. Germline V gene data show CDR1 as MGHRA and CDR2 as YSYEKL. CDR3 length equals 11 residues. The CDR3 DNA sequence: TGCGCCAGCAGCCAACAGGGGGCGATGTTCTTT. As protein: CASSQQGAMFF.

The V and J genes are TRBV6-5 and TRBJ2-7; 8 positions agree with TRBD2. The germline CDR1 and CDR2 sequences are MNHEY and SVGAGI. This CDR3 spans 15 amino acids. With V trimmed by 0 bases and J by 3 bases, 4 bases remained unmatched. The CDR3 sequence: CASSYSGLGDYEQYF. The CDR3 DNA reads TGTGCCAGCAGTTACTCGGGACTAGGGGACTACGAGCAGTACTTC.

The chain recombines TRBV7-9 with TRBJ2-5; 10 bases map to TRBD2. Trimming took 3 bases from V and 4 from J; bases not matched to a gene: 8. Looked up from germline, CDR1 is SEHNR and CDR2 is FQNEAQ (reference sequence). CDR3 size: 16 residues. CDR3 sequence reads: CASSFKVAGGGETQYF. The CDR3 DNA follows: TGTGCCAGCAGCTTTAAGGTAGCGGGAGGTGGAGAGACCCAGTACTTC. Variable domain in full (rest from reference TRBV7-9 and TRBJ2-5): DTGVSQNPRHKITKRGQNVTFRCDPISEHNRLYWYRQTLGQGPEFLTYFQNEAQLEKSRLLSDRFSAERPKGSFSTLEIQRTEQGDSAMYLCASSFKVAGGGETQYFGPGTRLLVL.

The chain carries TRBV7-8 and TRBJ2-5, with a weak D call TRBD2 (5 bases). Looked up from germline, CDR1 is SGHVS and CDR2 is FQNEAQ. Trimming took off 5 bases at V and 5 bases at J, with 18 bases between the two ends. This CDR3 spans 15 amino acids. CDR3 nucleotides: TGTGCCAGCAGCACCAGATCGCTAGCCCAGGAGACCCAGTACTTC. Translated: CASSTRSLAQETQYF.

This clonotype occurred a few times. The genes are TRBV19 and TRBJ2-3; D gene ambiguous. V was cut by 3 bases and J by 2 bases, with 9 bases left in between. The CDR3 spans 14 residues. The germline CDR1 and CDR2 sequences are LNHDA and SQIVND (reference sequence). CDR3 sequence (DNA): TGTGCCAGTAGTATCTCTCCAGCCACAGATACGCAGTATTTT. This gives the protein CASSISPATDTQYF.

V and J are TRBV12-3 or TRBV12-4 and TRBJ2-4; 9 bases agree with TRBD2. Trimming took 2 bases from V and 0 from J; bases not matched to a gene: 5. The CDR3 extends over 17 amino acids. CDR3 loop: CASSLRREGLAKNIQYF. CDR3 sequence (DNA): TGTGCCAGCAGTTTACGGCGGGAGGGCCTAGCCAAAAACATTCAGTACTTC.

The chain carries TRBV7-2 and TRBJ2-7, with 10 positions matching TRBD1. V trimming: 8 bases; J trimming: 3 bases; junction bases outside the gene matches: 7. CDR1 is SGHTA, CDR2 FQGNSA, per germline. The CDR3 has 14 amino acids. CDR3 nucleotide sequence: TGTGCCAGCCATAGGGGGGACAGGGGCTACGAGCAGTACTTC. Protein sequence: CASHRGDRGYEQYF.

The V and J genes are TRBV29-1 and TRBJ2-2, with TRBD2 as a possible D gene (6 bases). V was pared by 3 bases and J by 6 bases, with 20 bases between. The CDR3 consists of 16 residues. Per the germline V gene, CDR1 is SQVTM and CDR2 is ANQGSEA. Written as DNA, the CDR3 is TGCAGCGTTGAGGGAGGCTTAAATGGGGTGCCCGGGGAGCTGTTTTTT. It is translated as CSVEGGLNGVPGELFF.

The chain recombines TRBV18 with TRBJ2-7; 9 nucleotides match TRBD2. The CDR3 covers 17 residues. After removal of 3 bases from V and 0 bases from J, the junction contained 9 bases not matched to a gene. CDR1 and CDR2 from the germline V gene are KGHSH and LQKENI. The CDR3 loop reads CASSPSRLAGHSYEQYF. The CDR3 coding sequence is TGTGCCAGCTCACCCTCTCGGCTAGCGGGGCACTCCTACGAGCAGTACTTC.

A few counts support this clonotype. The V and J genes are TRBV4-1 and TRBJ2-5; 8 nucleotides line up with TRBD1. This CDR3 spans 17 amino acids. CDR1 is MGHRA and CDR2 is YSYEKL in the germline V gene. V shed 2 bases and J 5 bases; nucleotides not matched to a gene: 13. CDR3 DNA sequence: TGCGCCAGCAGCCAAAGGAATGAGCAGGGGGCGCGGGAGACCCAGTACTTC. This codes for CASSQRNEQGARETQYF.

The V call is TRBV28, the J call TRBJ1-6; possibly TRBD1 for D (6 bases). V was trimmed by 10 bases and J by 6 bases, leaving 13 bases between them. The CDR3 runs 13 residues. Germline V gives CDR1 MDHEN, CDR2 SYDVKM. DNA for the CDR3: TGTGCCACATACAGGGATGGTAATTCACCCCTCCACTTT. Protein product: CATYRDGNSPLHF.

V usage is TRBV29-1 and J usage is TRBJ1-4; D remains unclear. The CDR3 covers 15 residues. Deletions cut 2 bases from V and 7 bases from J, with 17 bases between. Germline lookup yields CDR1 SQVTM and CDR2 ANQGSEA. CDR3 coding DNA: TGCAGCGTTGAAATTAACGGCAGGACCTCTGAAAAACTGTTTTTT. Translated, it gives CSVEINGRTSEKLFF.

Ten or more counts support this clonotype. The gene calls are TRBV7-2 and TRBJ2-7; a weak D match, TRBD2 (6 bases). This CDR3 comprises 13 residues. V gave up 1 base and J gave up 5 bases, with 9 bases separating them. Germline CDR1 reads SGHTA; CDR2 reads FQGNSA. The CDR3 reads CASSLGLVDEQYV. Written as DNA, the CDR3 is TGTGCCAGCAGCTTAGGACTAGTAGACGAGCAGTACGTC.

Ten or more counts support this clonotype. This sequence joins TRBV28 and TRBJ2-7; 15 bases match TRBD2. J was trimmed by 0 bases and V by 6 bases; bases with no gene match: 9. The CDR3 runs 18 residues. The germline V gene encodes CDR1 MDHEN and CDR2 SYDVKM. CDR3 in DNA: TGTGCCAGCAGCTCGGGACTAGCGGGAGGTCCCCTCTCCTACGAGCAGTACTTC. It translates to CASSSGLAGGPLSYEQYF.

The V call is TRBV6-2 or TRBV6-3, the J call TRBJ1-1; no clear D gene. This CDR3 region has 13 residues. V was cut by 6 bases and J by 6 bases, with 14 bases left in between. Looked up from germline, CDR1 is MNHEY and CDR2 is SVGEGT. Here the CDR3 reads CASRATAIPEAFF. The CDR3 DNA reads TGTGCCAGCAGGGCCACAGCGATCCCTGAAGCTTTCTTT.

This clonotype was detected many times. This chain links TRBV7-2 with TRBJ1-5; D uncertain. Germline V CDR1 and CDR2: SGHTA, FQGNSA. This CDR3 region has 12 residues. With 6 bases removed from V and 7 bases from J, the gap between germline ends came to 10 bases. CDR3 region: CASSPPLQPQHF. Here the CDR3 DNA reads TGTGCCAGCAGTCCTCCGCTGCAGCCCCAGCATTTT.

This clonotype was seen repeatedly, ten times or more. The V call is TRBV13, the J call TRBJ2-1, with D uncertain. V was trimmed by 1 base and J by 6 bases, leaving 13 bases between them. Germline V lookup: CDR1 PRHDT, CDR2 FYEKMQ (reference sequence). The CDR3 spans 15 residues. Here the CDR3 DNA reads TGTGCCAGCAGCTTAGAAGGGAAGCAGCCCAATGAGCAGTTCTTC. Protein product: CASSLEGKQPNEQFF.

There are a few counts of this clonotype. DNA for the CDR3: TGTGCCAGCAGCCTGGGACAGTGGAACACTGAAGCTTTCTTT. Translated, it gives CASSLGQWNTEAFF. The chain links TRBV3-1 to TRBJ1-1; 7 nucleotides match TRBD1. The germline V gene encodes CDR1 LGHDT and CDR2 YNNKEL (reference sequence). This CDR3 is 14 amino acids long. Trimming cost V 4 bases and J 1 base; bases outside gene matches: 3.

CDR3 DNA: TGCGCCAGCAGCCCGTCTACCGACTATAATTCACCCCTCCACTTT. Residues: CASSPSTDYNSPLHF. V gene TRBV5-1 combines with J gene TRBJ1-6; D is unresolved. The V and J ends lost 4 bases and 3 bases respectively, with 11 bases between them. Germline V gives CDR1 SGHRS, CDR2 YFSETQ. This CDR3 contains 15 residues.

The chain carries TRBV24-1 and TRBJ2-1; a weak D match, TRBD1 (5 bases). This CDR3 comprises 17 residues. Trimming cost V 0 bases and J 8 bases, with 19 bases left between them. Germline CDR1 reads KGHDR; CDR2 reads SFDVKD. CDR3 nucleotide sequence: TGTGCCACCAGTGATTTGGGAGCCTCGGGTGGGGCCCATGAGCAGTTCTTC. Encoded protein: CATSDLGASGGAHEQFF.